Listed below are T cell receptor beta chains from one sample, sequenced in a study of blood T cell repertoires in COVID-19. Clones were read by immunoSEQ multiplex PCR, and TCRdb kept only the in-frame ones, dropping some. The sample has about 38,000 clones, around four fifths seen once. The sample was peripheral blood. Receptors were obtained from a man aged 55 to 70 with COVID-19, enrolled during active disease. CDR3s include the opening cysteine and the closing phenylalanine or tryptophan. A D gene is named only where the DNA matches it firmly. The size field is filled for only some rows; it gives once, few, many or a size class.

j_call	clone_size	d_call	v_call	cdr3_aa	cdr3_nt
TRBJ2-5	NA	NA	TRBV27	CASSRGPWETQYF	TGTGCCAGCAGCCGGGGTCCTTGGGAGACCCAGTACTTC
TRBJ1-4	NA	NA	TRBV4-2	CASSQDLTAPREKLFF	TGTGCCAGCAGCCAAGATCTGACAGCCCCGCGAGAAAAACTGTTTTTT
TRBJ1-1	NA	TRBD1	TRBV10-3	CAISESEDRGAFF	TGTGCCATCAGTGAGTCTGAGGACAGGGGAGCTTTCTTT
TRBJ2-1	once	TRBD1	TRBV4-3	CASSQEGTGTYNEQFF	TGCGCCAGCAGCCAAGAAGGGACAGGGACTTACAATGAGCAGTTCTTC
TRBJ2-1	once	TRBD1	TRBV6-1	CASSASTGGGYNEQFF	TGTGCCAGCAGTGCCTCGACAGGGGGGGGGTACAATGAGCAGTTCTTC
TRBJ2-7	NA	NA	TRBV27	CASSPPQHPYEQYF	TGTGCCAGCAGTCCTCCACAGCACCCCTACGAGCAGTACTTC
TRBJ2-3	NA	TRBD1	TRBV4-1	CASSQVIDRGQRQYF	TGCGCCAGCAGCCAAGTTATCGACAGGGGCCAAAGGCAGTATTTT
TRBJ2-7	NA	TRBD1	TRBV9	CASSDPDRDSYEQYF	TGTGCCAGCAGCGATCCGGACAGGGACTCCTACGAGCAGTACTTC
TRBJ1-1	NA	TRBD1	TRBV5-4	CASSPSGQGVLGTEAFF	TGTGCCAGCAGCCCATCGGGACAGGGGGTTTTGGGCACTGAAGCTTTCTTT
TRBJ2-7	NA	NA	TRBV10-1	CASSSGGHEQYF	TGCGCCAGCAGCTCAGGGGGGCACGAGCAGTACTTC
TRBJ1-5	NA	NA	TRBV10-3	CAISESQGGQPQHF	TGTGCCATCAGTGAGTCGCAAGGGGGTCAGCCCCAGCATTTT
TRBJ1-2	NA	NA	TRBV19	CATSNRRQGNYGYTF	TGTGCCACCTCTAACCGCCGTCAGGGTAACTATGGCTACACCTTC
TRBJ2-1	NA	TRBD2	TRBV27	CASSLQVGGINEQFF	TGTGCCAGCAGTTTGCAGGTCGGGGGGATCAATGAGCAGTTCTTC
TRBJ1-2	NA	TRBD1	TRBV4-2	CASSPGQGDGYTF	TGTGCCAGCAGCCCGGGACAGGGAGATGGCTACACCTTC
TRBJ1-5	NA	TRBD1	TRBV28	CASGDSSNQPQHF	TGTGCCAGCGGGGACAGCAGCAATCAGCCCCAGCATTTT
TRBJ1-1	NA	NA	TRBV28	CATEVVTEAFF	TGTGCCACCGAGGTGGTCACTGAAGCTTTCTTT
TRBJ2-1	NA	NA	TRBV29-1	CSVEQGSSYNEQFF	TGCAGCGTGGAGCAGGGGAGCTCCTACAATGAGCAGTTCTTC
TRBJ2-7	NA	NA	TRBV2	CASSERENGYEQYF	TGTGCCAGCAGTGAAAGGGAGAATGGCTACGAGCAGTACTTC
TRBJ1-5	NA	NA	TRBV9	CASNAGGESNQPQHF	TGTGCCAGCAACGCGGGAGGCGAAAGCAATCAGCCCCAGCATTTT
TRBJ1-2	few	TRBD1	TRBV5-6	CASSRDRGRYNYGYTF	TGTGCCAGCAGCCGGGACAGGGGGCGTTACAACTATGGCTACACCTTC
TRBJ1-2	NA	NA	TRBV30	CAWRWTVDYYGYTF	TGTGCCTGGAGGTGGACAGTGGATTACTATGGCTACACCTTC
TRBJ2-3	NA	NA	TRBV25-1	CASSDYRGASSDPQYF	TGTGCCAGCAGTGATTATCGCGGGGCTTCATCGGACCCGCAGTATTTT
TRBJ1-6	few	TRBD1	TRBV9	CASSEEQGARSPLHF	TGTGCCAGCAGCGAAGAACAGGGGGCGCGTTCACCCCTCCACTTT
TRBJ1-1	once	NA	TRBV6-5	CASRTTGGYTEAFF	TGTGCCAGCAGAACTACGGGCGGGTACACTGAAGCTTTCTTT
TRBJ1-6	NA	NA	TRBV2	CASSAQDNSPLHF	TGTGCCAGCAGCGCGCAGGATAATTCACCCCTCCACTTT
TRBJ2-7	NA	NA	TRBV4-2	CASSQGGADPSYEQYF	TGTGCCAGCAGCCAAGGGGGAGCGGACCCCTCCTACGAGCAGTACTTC
TRBJ2-2	few	TRBD2	TRBV19	CASKSAGVGTGELFF	TGTGCCAGTAAATCCGCGGGAGTCGGCACCGGGGAGCTGTTTTTT
TRBJ2-3	NA	TRBD2	TRBV18	CASSPLPQFGTSGRDTQYF	TGTGCCAGCTCACCACTCCCCCAATTCGGGACTAGCGGGAGAGATACGCAGTATTTT
TRBJ1-1	few	TRBD1	TRBV19	CASRQGAPNTEAFF	TGTGCCAGCAGACAGGGGGCCCCGAACACTGAAGCTTTCTTT
TRBJ2-7	NA	NA	TRBV6-2/TRBV6-3	CASSLLMTRSYEQYF	TGTGCCAGCAGCCTATTAATGACGAGGTCCTACGAGCAGTACTTC
TRBJ1-1	NA	NA	TRBV3-1/TRBV3-2	CASSHRQTPNTEAFF	TGTGCCAGCAGCCACCGACAGACCCCGAACACTGAAGCTTTCTTT
TRBJ1-2	NA	NA	TRBV6-6	CASNPRQLANYGYTF	TGTGCCAGCAACCCAAGACAGCTAGCTAACTATGGCTACACCTTC
TRBJ2-1	NA	NA	TRBV29-1	CSASYRGGYNEQFF	TGCAGCGCCTCCTACAGGGGGGGCTACAATGAGCAGTTCTTC
TRBJ1-1	once	NA	TRBV4-2	CASSQEPSTEAFF	TGTGCCAGCAGCCAAGAGCCCAGCACTGAAGCTTTCTTT
TRBJ2-5	NA	TRBD1	TRBV5-4	CASRLTGTGGRETQYF	TGTGCCAGCAGGTTAACCGGGACAGGGGGTCGGGAGACCCAGTACTTC
TRBJ2-1	NA	NA	TRBV7-8	CASSLDGRGRGEQFF	TGTGCCAGCAGCTTAGATGGCAGGGGACGAGGTGAGCAGTTCTTC
TRBJ1-1	NA	NA	TRBV20-1	CSASPSSEAFF	TGCAGTGCTAGCCCCTCCTCTGAAGCTTTCTTT
TRBJ2-1	NA	NA	TRBV5-6	CASGTYSYNEQFF	TGTGCCAGCGGGACATACTCCTACAATGAGCAGTTCTTC